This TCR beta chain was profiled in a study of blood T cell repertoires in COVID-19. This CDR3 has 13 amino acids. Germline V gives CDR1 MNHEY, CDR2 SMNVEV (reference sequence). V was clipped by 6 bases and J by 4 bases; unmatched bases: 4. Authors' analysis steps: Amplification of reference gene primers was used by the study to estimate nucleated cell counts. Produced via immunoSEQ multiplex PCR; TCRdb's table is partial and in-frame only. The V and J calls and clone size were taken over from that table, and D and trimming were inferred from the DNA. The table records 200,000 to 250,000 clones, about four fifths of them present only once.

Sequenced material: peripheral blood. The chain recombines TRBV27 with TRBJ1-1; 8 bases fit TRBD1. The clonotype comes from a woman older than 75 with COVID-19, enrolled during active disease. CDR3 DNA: TGTGCCAGCAGGAAAACAGGGGGCACTGAAGCTTTCTTT. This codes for CASRKTGGTEAFF.